These 18 T cell receptor beta chains came from one sample sequenced in a study of early T cells in non-severe SARS-CoV-2 infection. TCRdb reprocessed the 5' RACE reads with MiXCR, giving one entry per CDR3 protein. This table has approximately 31,000 distinct CDR3 sequences, roughly 7% appearing once. The sequencing sample was made of whole blood. All receptors derive from an adult who was a healthcare worker with PCR-confirmed SARS-CoV-2 infection or an uninfected control (not recorded which).

The sample holds many counts of this clonotype. The gene calls are TRBV18 and TRBJ2-5; TRBD2 agrees at 14 bases. Trimming at V came to 0 bases and at J to 4 bases, leaving 4 bases not matched to a gene. The CDR3 totals 17 residues. Per germline, CDR1 KGHSH and CDR2 LQKENI. CDR3 region: CASSPPRLAGGAETQYF. The CDR3 coding sequence is TGTGCCAGCTCACCACCCAGACTAGCGGGAGGGGCAGAGACCCAGTACTTC.

This clonotype was counted at least ten times. The chain carries TRBV20-1 and TRBJ1-1; D is ambiguous. Germline CDR1 reads DFQATT; CDR2 reads SNEGSKA (reference sequence). V was cut by 6 bases and J by 6 bases, with 17 bases left in between. This CDR3 comprises 13 residues. CDR3 protein: CSAPGREASEAFF. Here the CDR3 DNA reads TGCAGTGCGCCAGGCCGCGAGGCGTCTGAAGCTTTCTTT.

This clonotype was detected ten times or more. Here the CDR3 reads CSASRAEGTSEAFF. Here the CDR3 DNA reads TGCAGTGCTAGTCGTGCAGAGGGCACTAGTGAAGCTTTCTTT. The chain carries TRBV20-1 and TRBJ1-1; D is undetermined. CDR1 is DFQATT and CDR2 is SNEGSKA in the germline V gene (reference sequence). V lost 3 bases and J lost 7, with 18 bases in between. The CDR3 has 14 residues.

This clonotype was picked up many times. The chain has TRBV28 and TRBJ2-7, with 16 bases fitting TRBD2. The V gene end was trimmed by 7 bases and the J gene end by 4 bases; junction bases not matched to a gene: 10. Germline V gene sequence: CDR1 MDHEN, CDR2 SYDVKM. This CDR3 has 17 residues. CDR3 sequence: CASTPGTSGRARYEQYF. The CDR3, as DNA: TGTGCCAGCACCCCAGGGACTAGCGGGAGGGCCAGGTACGAGCAGTACTTC.

This clonotype was counted ten times or more. V gene TRBV29-1 combines with J gene TRBJ1-2, with a possible D match to TRBD1 (6 bases). Germline loops: CDR1 SQVTM, CDR2 ANQGSEA. The CDR3 covers 13 residues. The germline V and J ends were trimmed by 4 bases and 1 base, with 10 bases remaining between them. This CDR3 reads CSVAGTLNYGYTF. The CDR3 region has the DNA TGCAGCGTTGCAGGGACACTTAACTATGGCTACACCTTC.

Ten or more counts support this clonotype. V gene TRBV27 combines with J gene TRBJ1-5; D unresolved. Per the germline V gene, CDR1 is MNHEY and CDR2 is SMNVEV (reference sequence). Trimming removed 5 bases from V and 7 bases from J, with 15 bases in between. This CDR3 is built from 14 residues. The CDR3 DNA is TGTGCCAGCAGTGCTTACAAGGGAGAACAGCCCCAGCATTTT. Its protein product is CASSAYKGEQPQHF.

Ten or more counts support this clonotype. The chain has TRBV7-9 and TRBJ2-3; 8 bases fit TRBD2. Germline trimming cut 6 bases from V and 5 bases from J; bases unmatched to any gene: 7. From germline, CDR1 is SEHNR and CDR2 FQNEAQ (reference sequence). The CDR3 has 14 amino acids. CDR3 DNA sequence: TGTGCCAGCAGGCGAACACTAGCGGAAGATACGCAGTATTTT. Protein product: CASRRTLAEDTQYF. Looking up the rest from reference TRBV7-9 and TRBJ2-3 gives the full variable domain: DTGVSQNPRHKITKRGQNVTFRCDPISEHNRLYWYRQTLGQGPEFLTYFQNEAQLEKSRLLSDRFSAERPKGSFSTLEIQRTEQGDSAMYLCASRRTLAEDTQYFGPGTRLTVL.

The sample holds many counts of this clonotype. J is TRBJ1-5 and V is TRBV7-9; weak D call: TRBD1 (5 bases). The CDR3 spans 13 residues. The germline V gene encodes CDR1 SEHNR and CDR2 FQNEAQ (reference sequence). Trimming shortened V by 8 bases and J by 3 bases, and 11 bases separated the two germline ends. In DNA, the CDR3 is TGTGCCAGCGCCCCACAGGTCAATCAGCCCCAGCATTTT. Residues: CASAPQVNQPQHF. The whole variable domain, filled in from reference TRBV7-9 and TRBJ1-5, reads DTGVSQNPRHKITKRGQNVTFRCDPISEHNRLYWYRQTLGQGPEFLTYFQNEAQLEKSRLLSDRFSAERPKGSFSTLEIQRTEQGDSAMYLCASAPQVNQPQHFGDGTRLSIL.

The V and J genes are TRBV6-2 or TRBV6-3 and TRBJ2-7; 7 positions match TRBD2. The CDR3 runs 17 residues. Per germline, CDR1 MNHEY and CDR2 SVGEGT. With 0 bases clipped from V and 4 bases from J, the junction kept 12 bases outside the gene matches. CDR3 DNA sequence: TGTGCCAGCAGTTACTCGAATGGGGCGGGAGAAAGGTACGAGCAGTACTTC. Amino acids: CASSYSNGAGERYEQYF.

This clonotype was counted a few times. The V and J genes are TRBV20-1 and TRBJ2-1, with D uncertain. V shed 6 bases and J shed 10 bases, with 22 bases lying between them. The CDR3 spans 14 residues. CDR1 and CDR2 (germline): DFQATT, SNEGSKA (reference sequence). CDR3 DNA: TGCAGTGCCCCAATTAGAAGTGATAGCCGGGAGCAGTTCTTC. As protein: CSAPIRSDSREQFF.

In this sample, this clonotype turned up many times. The V gene is TRBV4-1, the J gene TRBJ2-3; D not certain. The CDR3 length is 15 residues. V was shortened by 0 bases and J by 2 bases, with 9 bases between the two germline ends. Per germline, CDR1 MGHRA and CDR2 YSYEKL. CDR3 region: CASSQDGRATDTQYF. The CDR3 DNA is TGCGCCAGCAGCCAAGATGGCCGAGCCACAGATACGCAGTATTTT.

The gene calls are TRBV12-5 and TRBJ2-7; perhaps D is TRBD1 or TRBD2 (6 bases each). Trimming took 1 base from V and 1 from J, leaving 11 bases between them. The germline CDR1 and CDR2 sequences are LGHNT and FRNRAP. This CDR3 is built from 15 residues. CDR3 coding DNA: TGTGCTAGTGGTTTGGCGACAGGAGGGTCCTACGAGCAGTACTTC. This translates into CASGLATGGSYEQYF.

A few counts support this clonotype. The chain carries TRBV5-1 and TRBJ2-6, with 10 nucleotides matching TRBD1. The CDR3 contains 17 residues. Germline values: CDR1 SGHRS, CDR2 YFSETQ. The V and J ends lost 4 bases and 4 bases, in that order; junction bases with no gene match: 8. In nucleotides, the CDR3 is TGCGCCAGCAGCGCCGGGACAGGGGACTCAGGGGCCAACGTCCTGACTTTC. This gives the protein CASSAGTGDSGANVLTF.

Relative to its sample, this clonotype is medium-sized. This chain joins TRBV28 and TRBJ2-5; possible D gene TRBD2, 5 bases. Germline CDR1 is MDHEN and CDR2 is SYDVKM. The length of the CDR3 is 15 residues. V shed 3 bases and J shed 5 bases, with 16 bases lying between them. The CDR3 DNA reads as TGTGCCAGCAGTTTCGATGATACAGCGGACGAGACCCAGTACTTC. It yields the protein CASSFDDTADETQYF.

This clonotype was found a few times. The chain recombines TRBV15 with TRBJ2-1, with 7 bases lining up with TRBD1. Germline values: CDR1 LNHNV, CDR2 YYDKDF (reference sequence). The trim removed 3 bases at V and 15 bases at J, leaving 11 bases unmatched. CDR3 length: 13 residues. The CDR3 loop is CATSSEGAGLGFF. CDR3 bases: TGTGCCACCAGCAGTGAGGGGGCAGGCCTGGGGTTCTTC.

The rearrangement joins TRBV21-1 to TRBJ1-1. TRBV21-1 is a pseudogene segment. The CDR3 contains 10 residues. As DNA, the CDR3 is TGTGCCAGCAGCCTTAGGGTAGCTTTCTTT. Encoded protein: CASSLRVAFF.

This clonotype came up many times. This sequence joins TRBV20-1 and TRBJ1-6; D is ambiguous. The V and J ends lost 3 bases and 8 bases respectively, with 14 bases between them. The V gene's germline CDR1 is DFQATT and CDR2 SNEGSKA (reference sequence). The CDR3 is 14 residues long. CDR3 coding DNA: TGCAGTGCTAGGCCCCAGTCCACGGATTCACCCCTCCACTTT. This translates into CSARPQSTDSPLHF.

This clonotype was picked up a small number of times. V gene TRBV11-2 combines with J gene TRBJ2-7; 8 bases are a match to TRBD2. This CDR3 region has 16 residues. Germline CDR1 is SGHAT and CDR2 is FQNNGV. The ends lost 4 bases at V and 2 bases at J; junction bases unmatched: 10. Here the CDR3 DNA reads TGTGCCAGCAGCTCCATAGCGGGAAATCCAGCCTACGAGCAGTACTTC. Translating it yields CASSSIAGNPAYEQYF.